The subject of this entry is one T cell receptor beta chain. This record comes from a study of blood T cell repertoires in COVID-19. About the study: COVID-19 samples collected from the United States, Italy and Spain covered acute and convalescent phases. The analysed material was cDNA or gDNA that came from T cells, B-cell-depleted T cells, or PBMCs.

V lost 1 base to trimming and J lost 2 bases; unmatched junction nucleotides: 5. The CDR3 runs 16 residues. CDR1 is LGHNA, CDR2 YSLEER, per germline. Source study methods: Estimates of nucleated cell counts were drawn from the amplification of reference gene primers. Repertoires were generated with immunoSEQ multiplex PCR, while TCRdb's copy carries only in-frame clones and drops some. The V and J calls and clone size are taken from that table; D and trimming were inferred from the DNA. Here the sample spans under 400,000 clones, almost 90% being singletons. The sample taken for sequencing was peripheral blood. The gene calls are TRBV4-3 and TRBJ2-3, with 8 nucleotides matching TRBD1. The receptor comes from a man between 18 and 29 years old with active or convalescent COVID-19. CDR3 sequence: CASSQGTGRPTDTQYF. The CDR3 DNA is TGCGCCAGCAGCCAAGGGACAGGGAGACCCACAGATACGCAGTATTTT.